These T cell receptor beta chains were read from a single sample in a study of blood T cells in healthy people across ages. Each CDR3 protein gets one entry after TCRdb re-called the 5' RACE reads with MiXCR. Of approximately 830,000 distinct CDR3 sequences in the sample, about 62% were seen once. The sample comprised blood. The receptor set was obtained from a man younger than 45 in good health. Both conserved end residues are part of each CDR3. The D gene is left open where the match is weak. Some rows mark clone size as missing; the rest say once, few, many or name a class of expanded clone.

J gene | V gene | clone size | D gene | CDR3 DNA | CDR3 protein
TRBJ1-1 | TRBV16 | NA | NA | TGTGCCAGCAGCCAATCTCAGGGGATGAACACTGAAGCTTTCTTT | CASSQSQGMNTEAFF
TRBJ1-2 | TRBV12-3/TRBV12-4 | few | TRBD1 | TGTGCCAGCAGGCCGACAGGGCTTGGTTGGAGTGGCTACACCTTC | CASRPTGLGWSGYTF
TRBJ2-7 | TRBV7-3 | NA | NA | TGTGCCAGCAGGGGGGCTGGGAGCTCCTACGAGCAGTACTTC | CASRGAGSSYEQYF
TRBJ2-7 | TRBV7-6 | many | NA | TGTGCCAGCAGCTCCCTTAACGGAGAGCAGTACTTC | CASSSLNGEQYF
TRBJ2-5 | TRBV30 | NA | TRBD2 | TGTGCCTGGAGTGGGCTAGCGGGGGCTGAGACCCAGTACTTC | CAWSGLAGAETQYF
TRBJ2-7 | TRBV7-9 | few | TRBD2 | TGTGCCAGCAGCCCCTGGGGGGGACTCCCCTACGAGCAGTACTTC | CASSPWGGLPYEQYF
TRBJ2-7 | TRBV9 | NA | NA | TGTGCCTGCAGCGACCCCTTGTTGGGCGAGCAGTACTTC | CACSDPLLGEQYF
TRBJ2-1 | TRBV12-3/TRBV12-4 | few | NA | TGTGCCAGCAGCCTCTGGGGGGGCGTCGACAATGAGCAGTTCTTC | CASSLWGGVDNEQFF
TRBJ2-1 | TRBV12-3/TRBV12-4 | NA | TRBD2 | TGTGCCAGCAGTTCGGGGGGGCAGGTTATCGATGGGCAGTTCTTC | CASSSGGQVIDGQFF
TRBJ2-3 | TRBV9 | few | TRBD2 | TGTGCCAGCAGCGTAGCGGGGGGTTCCACAGATACGCAGTATTTT | CASSVAGGSTDTQYF
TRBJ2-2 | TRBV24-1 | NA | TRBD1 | TGTGCCACCAAGGACAGGGGCACCACCGGGGAGCTGTTTTTT | CATKDRGTTGELFF
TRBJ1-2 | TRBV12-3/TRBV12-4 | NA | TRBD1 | TGTGCCAGCAGATTGACAGGGGGCGCAAATGGCCACACCTTC | CASRLTGGANGHTF
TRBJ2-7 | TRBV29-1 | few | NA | TGCAGCGTTGCGTCCAGGGGTTTTTTCGAGCAGTACTTC | CSVASRGFFEQYF
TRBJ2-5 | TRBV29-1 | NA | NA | TGCAGCGTTGCCCAGGGGCTCGGAGAGACCCAGTACTTC | CSVAQGLGETQYF
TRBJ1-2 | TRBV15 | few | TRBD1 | TGTGCCACCAGCAGAGAGACAGGGGATTATGGCTACACCTTC | CATSRETGDYGYTF
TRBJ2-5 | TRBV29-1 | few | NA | TGCAGCGGCCGCACGTCGGTCGAGACCCAGTACTTC | CSGRTSVETQYF
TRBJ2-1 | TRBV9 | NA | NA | TGTGCCAGCAGCGTAGATCTGAACAGGCAGTTCTTC | CASSVDLNRQFF
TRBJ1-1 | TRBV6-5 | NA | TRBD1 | TGTGCCAGCAGCCCCGACCCAGGGGGCGCGTACACTGAAGCTTTCTTT | CASSPDPGGAYTEAFF
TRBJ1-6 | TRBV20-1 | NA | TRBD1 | TGCAGTGCTCCCGGACAGGGCGGTACGTCACCCCTCCACTTT | CSAPGQGGTSPLHF
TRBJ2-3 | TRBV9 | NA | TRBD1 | TGTGCCAGCAGCGCAGGACAGGGATGGACAGGTACGCAGTATTTT | CASSAGQGWTGTQYF
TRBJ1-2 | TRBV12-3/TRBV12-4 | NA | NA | TGTGCCAGCAGTTTAACTCGGGGCCCTCCTAACTATGGCTACACCTTC | CASSLTRGPPNYGYTF
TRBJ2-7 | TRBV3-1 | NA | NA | TGTGCCAGCAGCTTCCCGGACTATCCCTACGAGCAGTACTTC | CASSFPDYPYEQYF
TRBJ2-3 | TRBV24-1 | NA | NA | TGTGCCACCAGTGATCCCTGGAGCGGACCAGATACGCAGTATTTT | CATSDPWSGPDTQYF
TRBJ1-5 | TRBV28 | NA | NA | TGTGCCAGCAGGAGCCGACAGTCAAATCAGCCCCAGCATTTT | CASRSRQSNQPQHF
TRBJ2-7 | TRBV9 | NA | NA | TGTGCCCTCAGCAGCCTCAGGAGGGGGCCCCCCCTCGAGCAGTACTTC | CALSSLRRGPPLEQYF
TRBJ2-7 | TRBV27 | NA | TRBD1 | TGTGCCAGCAGCCATGACAGGGGTAACGAGCAGTACTTC | CASSHDRGNEQYF
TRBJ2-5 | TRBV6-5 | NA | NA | TGTGCCAGCAGTTTCTCTAGCCGCGGGACTCAAGAGACCCAGTACTTC | CASSFSSRGTQETQYF
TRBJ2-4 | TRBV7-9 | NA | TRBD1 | TGTGCCAGCAGCTGGACAGGGTCCGACGAAAACATTCAGTACTTC | CASSWTGSDENIQYF
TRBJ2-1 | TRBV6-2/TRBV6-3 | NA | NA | TGTGCCAGCAGTTACTCTCGGGGCCTCTCCAATGAGCAGTTCTTC | CASSYSRGLSNEQFF
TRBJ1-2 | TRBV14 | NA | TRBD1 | TGTGCCAGCCGAAAACCCGGGACAGAGGGTGGCTACACCTTC | CASRKPGTEGGYTF
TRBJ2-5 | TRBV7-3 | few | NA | TGTGCCAGCAGCCCCCGTGGAGGGCAGGAAGAGACCCAGTACTTC | CASSPRGGQEETQYF
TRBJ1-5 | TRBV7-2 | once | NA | TGTGCCAGCAGCTTCCCGGCAGGAAATCAGCCCCAGCATTTT | CASSFPAGNQPQHF
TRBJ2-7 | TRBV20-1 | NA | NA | TGCAGTGCTAGATTGGGCAGAACGGGGTACGAGCAGTACTTC | CSARLGRTGYEQYF
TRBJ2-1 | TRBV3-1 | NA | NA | TGTGCCAGCAGCCAACTCTACAATGAGCAGTTCTTC | CASSQLYNEQFF
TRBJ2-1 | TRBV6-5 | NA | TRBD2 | TGTGCCAGCAGTCGGGGACTAGCGGATGAGCAGTTCTTC | CASSRGLADEQFF
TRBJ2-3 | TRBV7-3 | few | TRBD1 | TGTGCCAGCAGTTTAAGAGGACAGGGCACAGATACGCAGTATTTT | CASSLRGQGTDTQYF
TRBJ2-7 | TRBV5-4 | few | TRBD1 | TGTGCCAGCAGCTTGTATCGGGACAGATACAATGAGCAGTACTTC | CASSLYRDRYNEQYF
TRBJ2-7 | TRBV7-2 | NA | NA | TGTGCCAGCAGCTTTAGTTTCGGGGCGTCCTACGAGCAGTACTTC | CASSFSFGASYEQYF
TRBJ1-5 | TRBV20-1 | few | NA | TGCAGTGCTAGGGGTCTTAGCAATCAGCCCCAGCATTTT | CSARGLSNQPQHF
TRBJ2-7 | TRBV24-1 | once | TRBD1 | TGTGCCACCAGTGATTCAGGGGGTTCCTACGAGCAGTACTTC | CATSDSGGSYEQYF